These T cell receptor beta chains were read from a single sample in a study of T cell responses to AZD1222 COVID-19 vaccine. Sequenced by immunoSEQ multiplex PCR; TCRdb stores in-frame clones only, minus some. In the table there are 150,000 to 160,000 clones, 85% to 95% of which are singletons. The material was peripheral blood, obtained 28 days after the second AZD1222 dose. These TCRs come from an adult who received the AZD1222 COVID-19 vaccine. The CDR3 runs from the conserved cysteine through the conserved F or W. The D gene is left open where the match is weak. Clone size is given for some rows only: seen once, a few or many times, or a class if the clone is expanded.

abundance: .; d_gene: .; v_gene: TRBV28; j_gene: TRBJ2-2; CDR3nt: TGTGCCAGCAGTTTATGGAGGGACAACACCGGGGAGCTGTTTTTT; CDR3aa: CASSLWRDNTGELFF
abundance: .; d_gene: .; v_gene: TRBV5-4; j_gene: TRBJ2-7; CDR3nt: TGTGCCAGCAGCTTGTTGTCTGGCGGAGACTACGAGCAGTACTTC; CDR3aa: CASSLLSGGDYEQYF
abundance: .; d_gene: .; v_gene: TRBV27; j_gene: TRBJ1-2; CDR3nt: TGTGCCAGCAGTTTTGGACCGGGGCGTGGCTACACCTTC; CDR3aa: CASSFGPGRGYTF
abundance: .; d_gene: .; v_gene: TRBV6-4; j_gene: TRBJ2-3; CDR3nt: TGTGCCAGCAGTGACTGGCCCCCTTATGTGCAGTATTTT; CDR3aa: CASSDWPPYVQYF
abundance: .; d_gene: .; v_gene: TRBV7-8; j_gene: TRBJ2-1; CDR3nt: TGTGCCAGCAGCTTATTGTTGGGGTACAGGGACAATGAGCAGTTCTTC; CDR3aa: CASSLLLGYRDNEQFF
abundance: .; d_gene: TRBD1; v_gene: TRBV19; j_gene: TRBJ1-5; CDR3nt: TGTGCCAGTAGTATTCTAAGTCAGGGGGCAAACCAGCCCCAGCATTTT; CDR3aa: CASSILSQGANQPQHF
abundance: .; d_gene: TRBD2; v_gene: TRBV15; j_gene: TRBJ2-1; CDR3nt: TGTGCCACCAGCAGATCCCCGCGGGCTAGCGGAAACAATGAGCAGTTCTTC; CDR3aa: CATSRSPRASGNNEQFF
abundance: .; d_gene: .; v_gene: TRBV6-4; j_gene: TRBJ1-5; CDR3nt: TGTGCCAGCAGCTCAGGGTTGAGCAATCAGCCCCAGCATTTT; CDR3aa: CASSSGLSNQPQHF
abundance: .; d_gene: TRBD1; v_gene: TRBV19; j_gene: TRBJ1-1; CDR3nt: TGTGCCAGTAGTCCAAGGACAGGGGAAGTGGCAGGAGCTTTCTTT; CDR3aa: CASSPRTGEVAGAFF
abundance: once; d_gene: TRBD1; v_gene: TRBV7-8; j_gene: TRBJ2-7; CDR3nt: TGTGCCAGCAGCTTCCGGGACAGCTCCTACGAGCAGTACTTC; CDR3aa: CASSFRDSSYEQYF